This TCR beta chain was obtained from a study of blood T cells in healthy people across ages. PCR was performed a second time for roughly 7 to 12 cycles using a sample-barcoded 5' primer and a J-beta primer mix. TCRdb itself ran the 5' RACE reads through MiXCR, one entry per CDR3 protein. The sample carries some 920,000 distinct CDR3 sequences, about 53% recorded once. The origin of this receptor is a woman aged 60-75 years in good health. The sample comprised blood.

The CDR3 protein is CASSFGVPYEQYF. The CDR3 DNA is TGTGCCAGCAGTTTCGGGGTACCCTACGAGCAGTACTTC. The chain uses TRBV12-3 or TRBV12-4 and TRBJ2-7, with D possibly being TRBD2 (5 bases). Trimming stripped 3 bases from V and 2 bases from J, with 8 bases between. This CDR3 contains 13 residues.